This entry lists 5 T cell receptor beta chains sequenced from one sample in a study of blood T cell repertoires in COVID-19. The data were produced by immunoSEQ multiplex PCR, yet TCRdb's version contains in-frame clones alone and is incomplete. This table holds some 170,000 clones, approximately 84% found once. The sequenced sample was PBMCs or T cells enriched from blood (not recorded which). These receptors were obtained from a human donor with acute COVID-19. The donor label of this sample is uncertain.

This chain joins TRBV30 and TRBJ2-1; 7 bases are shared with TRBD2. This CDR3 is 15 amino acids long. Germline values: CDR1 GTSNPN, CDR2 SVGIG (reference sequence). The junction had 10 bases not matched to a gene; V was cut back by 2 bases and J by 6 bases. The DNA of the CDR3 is TGTGCCTGGAGTCTCGGACTAGGGCGGGGCAATGAGCAGTTCTTC. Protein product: CAWSLGLGRGNEQFF.

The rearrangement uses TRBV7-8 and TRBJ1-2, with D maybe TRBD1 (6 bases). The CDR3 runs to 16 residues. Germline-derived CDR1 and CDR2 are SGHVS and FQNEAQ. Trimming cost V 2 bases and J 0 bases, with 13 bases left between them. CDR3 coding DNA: TGTGCCAGCAGCTTAAGTGGGACATCTTCTAACTATGGCTACACCTTC. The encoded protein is CASSLSGTSSNYGYTF.

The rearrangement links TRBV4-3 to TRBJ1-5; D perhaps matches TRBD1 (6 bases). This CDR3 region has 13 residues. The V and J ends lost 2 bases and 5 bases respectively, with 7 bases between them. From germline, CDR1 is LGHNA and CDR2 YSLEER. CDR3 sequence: CASSQNRDQPQHF. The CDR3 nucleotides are TGCGCCAGCAGCCAAAACAGGGATCAGCCCCAGCATTTT.

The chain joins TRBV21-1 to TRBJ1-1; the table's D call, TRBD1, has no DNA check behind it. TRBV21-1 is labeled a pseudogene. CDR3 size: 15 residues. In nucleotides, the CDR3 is TGTGCCAGCAGCAACAGGGTTGTTTGCGACACTGAAGCTTTCTTT. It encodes CASSNRVVCDTEAFF.

Here the CDR3 DNA reads TGTGCCAGCAGCTTGGACAGGAGCAATCAGCCCCAGCATTTT. This encodes CASSLDRSNQPQHF. The gene calls are TRBV7-3 and TRBJ1-5, with TRBD1 matching 7 bases. V shed 3 bases, J shed 1 base, and the junction held 0 bases outside the gene matches. The CDR3 consists of 14 residues. Germline CDR1 SGHTA, CDR2 FQGTGA.